This is a list of T cell receptor beta chains from one sample in a study of post-analysis software for immune sequencing data. MiXCR, applied by TCRdb to the PCR reads, yields one record per CDR3 protein. The profile covers approximately 660,000 distinct CDR3 sequences, with 59% appearing a single time and about 11% taken by the ten largest. Sequencing used blood. All receptors come from a girl aged 2-10 years with multiple sclerosis. The CDR3 runs from the conserved cysteine through the conserved F or W. A D gene is named only where the DNA matches it firmly. Rows may omit the clone size; those that give it use once, few, many or a size class.

TRBV6-5,few,TRBD2,TRBJ2-1,CASSATSANYNEQFF,TGTGCCAGCAGTGCGACTAGCGCCAACTACAATGAGCAGTTCTTC
TRBV4-1,once,TRBD1,TRBJ1-1,CASSQVESGGEWAFF,TGCGCCAGCAGCCAAGTGGAGTCAGGGGGCGAATGGGCTTTCTTT
TRBV6-4,many,.,TRBJ2-1,CASSDSLGGRNEQFF,TGTGCCAGCAGTGACTCGTTGGGCGGGCGGAATGAGCAGTTCTTC
TRBV11-2,.,TRBD2,TRBJ2-7,CASSPSGGGSSYEQYF,TGTGCCAGCAGCCCTTCGGGCGGGGGGAGCTCCTACGAGCAGTACTTC
TRBV6-6,.,.,TRBJ2-1,CASSYGPLDGREQFF,TGTGCCAGCAGTTACGGACCCCTGGACGGCCGGGAGCAGTTCTTC
TRBV15,.,TRBD2,TRBJ2-1,CATSRARLAERRGINEQFF,TGTGCCACCAGCAGAGCGCGACTAGCGGAAAGACGTGGTATCAATGAGCAGTTCTTC
TRBV11-2,.,.,TRBJ2-3,CASSKVADTQYF,TGTGCCAGCAGCAAAGTGGCGGATACGCAGTATTTT
TRBV10-3,few,.,TRBJ2-7,CAISESGRPYEQYF,TGTGCCATCAGTGAGTCGGGACGTCCCTACGAGCAGTACTTC
TRBV29-1,few,.,TRBJ2-1,CSVQTGPYNEQFF,TGCAGCGTTCAGACAGGCCCCTACAATGAGCAGTTCTTC
TRBV6-6,few,TRBD2,TRBJ2-5,CASSPLAGVETQYF,TGTGCCAGCAGTCCACTAGCGGGGGTTGAGACCCAGTACTTC
TRBV12-3/TRBV12-4,few,TRBD1,TRBJ2-7,CASRGGPYEQYF,TGTGCCAGCCGAGGGGGCCCCTACGAGCAGTACTTC
TRBV6-2/TRBV6-3,few,TRBD2,TRBJ2-7,CASRLTGTTYEQYF,TGTGCCAGCAGACTTACCGGGACTACATACGAGCAGTACTTC
TRBV29-1,.,.,TRBJ2-5,CSVVLAGGEQYF,TGCAGCGTTGTGTTAGCCGGTGGGGAGCAGTACTTC
TRBV20-1,once,TRBD2,TRBJ2-1,CSASRGGPYNEQFF,TGCAGTGCTTCCCGGGGGGGACCCTACAATGAGCAGTTCTTC
TRBV7-2,.,.,TRBJ2-1,CASSHGQSSYNEQFF,TGTGCCAGCAGCCATGGACAGAGCTCCTACAATGAGCAGTTCTTC